These T cell receptor beta chains were read from a single sample in a study of blood T cells in healthy people across ages. TCRdb recomputed calls from the 5' RACE reads with MiXCR, one row per CDR3 protein. The sample has approximately 1,000,000 distinct CDR3 sequences; around 43% are singletons. Sequencing was done on a sample of blood. Receptors were obtained from a woman in her sixties in good health. Both conserved end residues are part of each CDR3. D genes are given only for firm matches. Clone size is given for some rows only: seen once, a few or many times, or a class if the clone is expanded.

v_gene	abundance	j_gene	d_gene	CDR3nt	CDR3aa
TRBV6-6	NA	TRBJ2-1	TRBD1	TGTGCCAGCAGTTACTCCCCGGCCGGGACAGGGTACAATGAGCAGTTCTTC	CASSYSPAGTGYNEQFF
TRBV24-1	NA	TRBJ1-5	NA	TGTGCCACCAGAGGGGCAGGAGATAATCAGCCCCAGCATTTT	CATRGAGDNQPQHF
TRBV15	NA	TRBJ2-1	TRBD1	TGTGCCACCGCTTCAACAGACAGGGTTTCTGATGAGCAGTTCTTC	CATASTDRVSDEQFF
TRBV7-2	NA	TRBJ2-3	TRBD2	TGTGCCAGCAGCCCGGGACTAAGAAAAAGGGATACGCAGTATTTT	CASSPGLRKRDTQYF
TRBV21-1	few	TRBJ2-4	NA	TGTGCCAGCAGCAGTAGACAGGGGTACTTC	CASSSRQGYF
TRBV20-1	few	TRBJ2-7	TRBD1	TGCAGTGCCCCGGGGACAGGGTTCGAGCAGTACTTC	CSAPGTGFEQYF
TRBV27	few	TRBJ2-5	NA	TGTGCCAGCAGTTTGGGTCGGATGGGGGAGACCCAGTACTTC	CASSLGRMGETQYF
TRBV11-2	NA	TRBJ2-3	TRBD2	TGTGCCAGCAGCTCAGATAGCGGGAGTAGTTTGTATTTT	CASSSDSGSSLYF
TRBV9	NA	TRBJ1-6	NA	TGTGCCAGCAATGGGGGCCCGGATAATTCACCCCTCCACTTT	CASNGGPDNSPLHF
TRBV9	NA	TRBJ2-7	NA	TGTGCCAGCAGCGGAGGGGGGGCCGCGAGCTACGAGCAGTACTTC	CASSGGGAASYEQYF
TRBV7-2	NA	TRBJ2-7	NA	TGTGCCAGCAGCTCCGGGGGGCGGGAGTGGAACGAGCAGTACTTC	CASSSGGREWNEQYF
TRBV28	NA	TRBJ2-3	NA	TGTGCCAGCCACGGAGCGGGTGCCACAGATACGCAGTATTTT	CASHGAGATDTQYF
TRBV12-3/TRBV12-4	few	TRBJ2-4	TRBD1	TGTGCCAGCAGTCACACAGGGGCCCTAAACATTCAGTACTTC	CASSHTGALNIQYF
TRBV20-1	few	TRBJ2-3	TRBD2	TGCAGTGCTAGGGAACTAGCGGGGGGCCTACGTAAGGATACGCAGTATTTT	CSARELAGGLRKDTQYF
TRBV4-2	NA	TRBJ2-4	TRBD1	TGTGCCAGCAGCGCCCGGGACAGGCTAGCCAAAAACATTCAGTACTTC	CASSARDRLAKNIQYF
TRBV6-2/TRBV6-3	NA	TRBJ2-7	NA	TGTGCCAGCAGTTATGCCGCTTTGGGCCTCACCTACGAGCAGTACTTC	CASSYAALGLTYEQYF
TRBV3-1	NA	TRBJ2-1	TRBD2	TGTGCCAGCAGCCAAGAGGGCGGGAGGGCCTACAATGAGCAGTTCTTC	CASSQEGGRAYNEQFF
TRBV7-3	many	TRBJ1-1	NA	TGTGCCAGCAGCTTCAGGGTCAACACTGAAGCTTTCTTT	CASSFRVNTEAFF
TRBV20-1	NA	TRBJ2-7	NA	TGCAGTGCTACTCCAAGGCGTCCCCCCTACGAGCAGTACTTC	CSATPRRPPYEQYF
TRBV20-1	NA	TRBJ2-5	TRBD2	TGCAGTGCGCCCCAGCGGGAGGACCAAGAGACCCAGTACTTC	CSAPQREDQETQYF
TRBV5-1	NA	TRBJ1-1	NA	TGCGCCAGCAGCTTGGTTCTAGGCAGCACGAACACTGAAGCTTTCTTT	CASSLVLGSTNTEAFF
TRBV29-1	few	TRBJ2-7	TRBD1	TGCAGCATTGACGGGACAGACTACGAGCAGTACTTC	CSIDGTDYEQYF
TRBV28	NA	TRBJ2-1	TRBD1	TGTGCCAGCAGTCCTGTGGGACAGGGTTCCAATGAGCAGTTCTTC	CASSPVGQGSNEQFF
TRBV29-1	few	TRBJ2-5	TRBD2	TGCAGCGTTGAAGAGGGGGGAGGGGAGACCCAGTACTTC	CSVEEGGGETQYF
TRBV4-1	few	TRBJ2-3	TRBD2	TGCGCCAGCAGCCAAGATTTGCCTAGCGGGAGTTTGCATACGCAGTATTTT	CASSQDLPSGSLHTQYF
TRBV9	once	TRBJ2-1	TRBD2	TGTGCCAGCAGCCCCATTAGCGGGAGCTCCTACAATGAGCAGTTCTTC	CASSPISGSSYNEQFF
TRBV5-6	NA	TRBJ2-7	NA	TGTGCCAGCAGCTCTTGGACAGTCGCCGAGCAGTACTTC	CASSSWTVAEQYF
TRBV4-1	NA	TRBJ1-4	NA	TGCGCCAGCAGCCCGGGGCCCCAACGAGGTGAAAAACTGTTTTTT	CASSPGPQRGEKLFF
TRBV30	few	TRBJ2-7	NA	TGTGCCTGGAGCGTAATATCTCACTACGAGCAGTACTTC	CAWSVISHYEQYF
TRBV27	NA	TRBJ1-2	TRBD1	TGTGCCAGCAGTCCCCAGGGGGATGGCTATGGCTACACCTTC	CASSPQGDGYGYTF
TRBV2	NA	TRBJ2-1	TRBD1	TGTGCCAGCACAGGGGGTAGATACTACGAGCAGTTCTTC	CASTGGRYYEQFF
TRBV20-1	few	TRBJ2-5	TRBD2	TGCAGTGCTCCTAAAGCGGGAGTAGTAGAGACCCAGTACTTC	CSAPKAGVVETQYF
TRBV3-1	few	TRBJ2-7	TRBD2	TGTGCCAGCAGCCCCTCAGGGCTAGCGGACTACGAGCAGTACTTC	CASSPSGLADYEQYF
TRBV6-6	many	TRBJ2-5	NA	TGTGCCAGCAGACCAGGGGAAGAGACCCAGTACTTC	CASRPGEETQYF
TRBV12-3/TRBV12-4	NA	TRBJ2-7	NA	TGTGCCAGCAGTTTAATGGGGGATGGCGAGCAGTACTTC	CASSLMGDGEQYF
TRBV4-1	NA	TRBJ2-6	NA	TGCGCCAGCAGCCACGAGGGATCTGGGGCCAACGTCCTGACTTTC	CASSHEGSGANVLTF
TRBV9	many	TRBJ1-4	NA	TGTGCCAGCAGCCGCGGGCCCGATGGTTCTGAAAAACTGTTTTTT	CASSRGPDGSEKLFF
TRBV18	NA	TRBJ2-7	NA	TGTGCCAGCTCACCACGCAGGGGTGCCTACGAGCAGTACTTC	CASSPRRGAYEQYF
TRBV10-3	many	TRBJ2-3	NA	TGTGCCATCAGTGTCGGCGTAGCTAGCACAGATACGCAGTATTTT	CAISVGVASTDTQYF
TRBV27	NA	TRBJ1-6	TRBD1	TGTGCCAGCAGTTTAAGCGGGACAGGGAGTTCACCCCTCCACTTT	CASSLSGTGSSPLHF
TRBV27	NA	TRBJ1-5	TRBD1	TGTGCCAGCAGGGCAGGGGGTTGGGAAAATCAGCCCCAGCATTTT	CASRAGGWENQPQHF
TRBV7-9	NA	TRBJ2-7	NA	TGTGCCAGCAGCTTAGAACATCCGCCCAGACCCTACGAGCAGTACTTC	CASSLEHPPRPYEQYF
TRBV12-3/TRBV12-4	NA	TRBJ2-1	TRBD2	TGTGCCAGCAGTTTAGCTGTAGCGGGAGTGAACAATGAGCAGTTCTTC	CASSLAVAGVNNEQFF
TRBV5-1	NA	TRBJ1-2	NA	TGCGCCAGCAGCGAAGGGGGAGTCTATGGCTACACCTTC	CASSEGGVYGYTF
TRBV7-6	few	TRBJ2-1	TRBD2	TGTGCCAGCAGCTTTTTAGCGGGAGGGCCCTACAATGAGCAGTTCTTC	CASSFLAGGPYNEQFF
TRBV28	NA	TRBJ2-5	TRBD1	TGTGCCAGCAGCCGCAGAGGTGGGACAGGGGCAGAGACCCAGTACTTC	CASSRRGGTGAETQYF
TRBV20-1	few	TRBJ2-1	TRBD2	TGCAGTGCTAGAGATCCGCTAGCGGGAGAACCCTACAATGAGCAGTTCTTC	CSARDPLAGEPYNEQFF
TRBV20-1	many	TRBJ2-7	TRBD2	TGCAGTGCTGCCCGAGGACTAGCGGCCTACGAGCAGTACTTC	CSAARGLAAYEQYF
TRBV7-8	NA	TRBJ2-4	NA	TGTGCCAGCAGCTTAAGGGGTTGGGGCAGCCTAGCCAAAAACATTCAGTACTTC	CASSLRGWGSLAKNIQYF
TRBV27	NA	TRBJ1-2	NA	TGTGCCAGCAGTGCCCAGGGCATTGACTATGGCTACACCTTC	CASSAQGIDYGYTF
TRBV29-1	few	TRBJ2-1	NA	TGCAGCGTTGGTGGCACCGGCTCCTACAATGAGCAGTTCTTC	CSVGGTGSYNEQFF
TRBV10-3	NA	TRBJ2-7	TRBD2	TGTGCCGCGGGACTAGCGGGAGGGCCGGTGGATGAGCAGTACTTC	CAAGLAGGPVDEQYF
TRBV29-1	NA	TRBJ2-7	NA	TGCAGCGTTAAACTAGGGGGCTACGAGCAGTACTTC	CSVKLGGYEQYF
TRBV10-3	many	TRBJ1-2	NA	TGTGCCATCAGTGAGTCAGTGCCGGATAACTATGGCTACACCTTC	CAISESVPDNYGYTF
TRBV18	NA	TRBJ1-1	NA	TGTGCCAGCTCTTACAGGGCGGCTGAAGCTTTCTTT	CASSYRAAEAFF